This record concerns one T cell receptor beta chain sequence. Its antigen remains unknown. Study findings and constraints: Tumor Tregs overlapped most with tumor, then blood, naive CD4+ cells.

V dropped 2 bases and J dropped 6; count of bases not matched to a gene: 6. The germline V gene encodes CDR1 MRHNA and CDR2 SNTAGT. The CDR3 is made up of 15 amino acids. Full-length variable regions came from constant-region reverse primers plus semi-nested Nested Universal Primer A PCR. TCRdb re-analysed the 5' RACE reads in MiXCR, keeping a single row per CDR3 protein. The sample carries a few thousand distinct CDR3 sequences, roughly three fifths recorded once. Sequenced input: naive CD4+ T cells sorted from blood. Subset defined: naive CD4+ T cells, CD4+CD45RA+CD25-. The chain is built from TRBV6-4 and TRBJ2-2; 7 bases fit TRBD2. The clonotype originates from a female donor with breast cancer. The CDR3 DNA reads TGTGCCAGCAGTGACGAGGCGGGAGCGGCCGGGGAGCTGTTTTTT. Amino acids: CASSDEAGAAGELFF.